The rows below give T cell receptor beta chains drawn from one sample of a study of CD8 T cells in ankylosing spondylitis. TCRdb analysed the 5' RACE reads with MiXCR anew, one entry per CDR3 protein. Of about 220,000 distinct CDR3 sequences detected, about a sixth appear once; the ten largest clones hold about 42%. Sequencing was carried out using blood, either unsorted or a sorted T cell fraction (not recorded which). These receptors all stem from a male donor with ankylosing spondylitis. The CDR3 runs from the conserved cysteine through the conserved F or W. The D gene is left open where the match is weak. Clone size is given for some rows only: seen once, a few or many times, or a class if the clone is expanded.

>TRBJ2-3|once|NA|TRBV9
TGTGCCAGCAGCACAGAGCCGGCACCTCCGTATTTT
CASSTEPAPPYF
>TRBJ2-7|NA|NA|TRBV20-1
TGCAGTGCTAGAGATCGAGAAGGGTTCGGCTACGAGCAGTACTTC
CSARDREGFGYEQYF
>TRBJ2-7|few|NA|TRBV13
TGTGCCAGCAGCGGGGTTTCCTACGAGCAGTACTTC
CASSGVSYEQYF
>TRBJ1-1|many|NA|TRBV7-9
TGTGCCAGCAGCTTAGACCGCGGGACTGAAGCTTTCTTT
CASSLDRGTEAFF
>TRBJ2-2|NA|TRBD2|TRBV5-1
TGCGCCAGCAGCTCCGGGACTACTAACACCGGGGAGCTGTTTTTT
CASSSGTTNTGELFF
>TRBJ1-1|NA|NA|TRBV29-1
TGCAGCGTCCCCCAGGCGGGGGACACTGAAGCTTTCTTT
CSVPQAGDTEAFF
>TRBJ1-5|few|NA|TRBV12-3/TRBV12-4
TGTGCCAGCAGTTTTTATTTTCAGCCCCAGCATTTT
CASSFYFQPQHF
>TRBJ2-3|NA|TRBD2|TRBV12-3/TRBV12-4
TGTGCCAGCATCCCTGGGACTAGCGGGGGTGTTGTCACAGATACGCAGTATTTT
CASIPGTSGGVVTDTQYF
>TRBJ1-1|few|NA|TRBV30
TGTGCCTGGAGTCGGATTGAAGCTTTCTTT
CAWSRIEAFF
>TRBJ2-7|NA|TRBD1|TRBV9
TGTGCCAGCAGCGTAGGGGACAGCCCGACCTCCTACGAGCAGTACTTC
CASSVGDSPTSYEQYF
>TRBJ2-5|NA|NA|TRBV14
TGTGCCAGCAGCCAAGAGGGTCTCAGCATCCAAGAGACCCAGTACTTC
CASSQEGLSIQETQYF
>TRBJ1-1|NA|NA|TRBV28
TGTGCCAGCAGCGAACCACAGGGTCTGAACACTGAAGCTTTCTTT
CASSEPQGLNTEAFF
>TRBJ2-3|few|TRBD1|TRBV7-6
TGTGCCAGCAGCTTAGCTAGAGGGCAGGGGGCCCCAGATACGCAGTATTTT
CASSLARGQGAPDTQYF
>TRBJ2-1|NA|TRBD1|TRBV29-1
TGCAGCGGTTTTAAACAGGGGGCCGAGTTCTTC
CSGFKQGAEFF
>TRBJ2-7|few|NA|TRBV12-3/TRBV12-4
TGTGCCAGCAGTTCGGACAGAAGAATAGACGAGCAGTACTTC
CASSSDRRIDEQYF
>TRBJ2-3|NA|NA|TRBV28
TGTGCCAGCAGTCCAACCGCTAGCGTAAGCACAGATACGCAGTATTTT
CASSPTASVSTDTQYF
>TRBJ2-3|NA|TRBD2|TRBV2
TGTGCCAGCAGTGAAGTGGGACTAGCGATAGATACGCAGTATTTT
CASSEVGLAIDTQYF
>TRBJ2-7|NA|NA|TRBV19
TGTGCCAGTAGTCTAGCGACCAACTACGAGCAGTACTTC
CASSLATNYEQYF
>TRBJ2-3|few|NA|TRBV12-3/TRBV12-4
TGTGCCAGCAGTTTAGGTGGGGGGGCTGTATTAAATACGCAGTATTTT
CASSLGGGAVLNTQYF
>TRBJ2-7|many|TRBD2|TRBV29-1
TGCAGCGTTGAAAAAGCGGGAGGTCCCTACGAGCAGTACTTC
CSVEKAGGPYEQYF
>TRBJ1-1|many|TRBD1|TRBV12-3/TRBV12-4
TGTGCCAGCGGCCCTGAACAGGGGCGCACTGAAGCTTTCTTT
CASGPEQGRTEAFF
>TRBJ2-7|few|TRBD2|TRBV4-1
TGCGCCAGCAGCCAAGAAGTGAGCGGGAGCTACGAGCAGTACTTC
CASSQEVSGSYEQYF
>TRBJ2-3|few|TRBD2|TRBV29-1
TGCAGCGTTCCTAGCGGGGGCCGTGATACGCAGTATTTT
CSVPSGGRDTQYF
>TRBJ2-5|NA|NA|TRBV5-6
TGTGCCAGCAGCCGATGGGCGACAGAGACCCAGTACTTC
CASSRWATETQYF
>TRBJ2-3|NA|NA|TRBV2
TGTGCCAGCAGTGATGATCCCGGACTAACAGATACGCAGTATTTT
CASSDDPGLTDTQYF